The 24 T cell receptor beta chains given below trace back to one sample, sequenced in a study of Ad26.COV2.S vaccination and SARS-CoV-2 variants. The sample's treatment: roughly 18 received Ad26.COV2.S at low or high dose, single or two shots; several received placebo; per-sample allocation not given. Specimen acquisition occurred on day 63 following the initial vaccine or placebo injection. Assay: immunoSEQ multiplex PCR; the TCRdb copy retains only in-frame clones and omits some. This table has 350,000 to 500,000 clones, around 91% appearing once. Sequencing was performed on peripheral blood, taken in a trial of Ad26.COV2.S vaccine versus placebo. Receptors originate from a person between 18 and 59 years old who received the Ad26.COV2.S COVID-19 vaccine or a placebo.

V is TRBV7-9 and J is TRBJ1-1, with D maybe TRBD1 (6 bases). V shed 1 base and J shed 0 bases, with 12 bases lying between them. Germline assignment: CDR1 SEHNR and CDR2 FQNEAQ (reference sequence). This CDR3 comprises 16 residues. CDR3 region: CASSLGGQGMNTEAFF. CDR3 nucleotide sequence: TGTGCCAGCAGCTTAGGGGGGCAGGGGATGAACACTGAAGCTTTCTTT. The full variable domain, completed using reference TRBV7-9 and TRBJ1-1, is DTGVSQNPRHKITKRGQNVTFRCDPISEHNRLYWYRQTLGQGPEFLTYFQNEAQLEKSRLLSDRFSAERPKGSFSTLEIQRTEQGDSAMYLCASSLGGQGMNTEAFFGQGTRLTVV.

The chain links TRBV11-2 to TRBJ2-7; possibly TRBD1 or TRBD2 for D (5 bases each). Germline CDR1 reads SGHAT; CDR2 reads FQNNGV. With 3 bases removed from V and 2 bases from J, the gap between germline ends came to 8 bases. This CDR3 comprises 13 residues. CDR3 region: CASSFGGTYEQYF. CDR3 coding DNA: TGTGCCAGCAGCTTTGGGGGAACCTACGAGCAGTACTTC.

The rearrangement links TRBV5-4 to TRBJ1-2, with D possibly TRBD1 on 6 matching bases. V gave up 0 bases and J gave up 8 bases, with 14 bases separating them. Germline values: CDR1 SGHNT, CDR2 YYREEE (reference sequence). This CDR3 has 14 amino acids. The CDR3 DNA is TGTGCCAGCAGCTTGGGTGCAGGGGATAGAGGCTACACCTTC. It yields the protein CASSLGAGDRGYTF.

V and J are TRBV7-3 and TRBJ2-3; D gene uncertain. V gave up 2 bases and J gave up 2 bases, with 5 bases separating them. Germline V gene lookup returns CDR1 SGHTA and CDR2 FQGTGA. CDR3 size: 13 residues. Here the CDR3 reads CASSLGVTDTQYF. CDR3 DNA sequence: TGTGCCAGCAGCTTAGGGGTCACAGATACGCAGTATTTT.

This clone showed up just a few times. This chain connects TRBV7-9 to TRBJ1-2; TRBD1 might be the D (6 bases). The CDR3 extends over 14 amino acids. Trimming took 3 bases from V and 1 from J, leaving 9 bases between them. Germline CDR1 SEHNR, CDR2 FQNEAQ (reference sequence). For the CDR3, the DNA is TGTGCCAGCAGCTTGGGGACAAATAACTATGGCTACACCTTC. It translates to CASSLGTNNYGYTF.

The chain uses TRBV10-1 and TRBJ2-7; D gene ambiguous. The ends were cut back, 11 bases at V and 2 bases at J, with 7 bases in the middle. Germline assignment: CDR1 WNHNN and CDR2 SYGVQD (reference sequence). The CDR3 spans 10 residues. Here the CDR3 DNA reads TGCGCCCAGGAACCCTACGAGCAGTACTTC. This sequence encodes CAQEPYEQYF.

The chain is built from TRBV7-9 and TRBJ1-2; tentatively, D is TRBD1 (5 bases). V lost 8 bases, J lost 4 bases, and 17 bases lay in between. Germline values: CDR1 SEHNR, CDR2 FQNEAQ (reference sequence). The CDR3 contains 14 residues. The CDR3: CASCPSGMGYGYTF. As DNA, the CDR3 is TGTGCCAGCTGTCCTTCAGGGATGGGCTATGGCTACACCTTC.

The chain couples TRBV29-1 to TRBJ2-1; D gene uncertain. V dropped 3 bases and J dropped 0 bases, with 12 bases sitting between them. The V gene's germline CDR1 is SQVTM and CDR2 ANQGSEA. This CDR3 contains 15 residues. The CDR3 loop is CSVDGVKLSYNEQFF. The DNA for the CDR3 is TGCAGCGTTGACGGCGTGAAACTCTCCTACAATGAGCAGTTCTTC.

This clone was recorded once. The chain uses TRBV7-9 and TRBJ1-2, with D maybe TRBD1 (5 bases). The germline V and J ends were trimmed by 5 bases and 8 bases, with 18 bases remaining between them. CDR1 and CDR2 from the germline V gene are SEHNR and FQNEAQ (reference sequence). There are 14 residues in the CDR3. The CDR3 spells CASSPRVGAGGYTF. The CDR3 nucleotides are TGTGCCAGCAGCCCGAGGGTCGGGGCCGGCGGCTACACCTTC.

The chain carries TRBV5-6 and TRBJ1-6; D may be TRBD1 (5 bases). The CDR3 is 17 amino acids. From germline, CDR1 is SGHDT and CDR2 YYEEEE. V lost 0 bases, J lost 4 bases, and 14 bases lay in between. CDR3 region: CASSLAGREGYNSPLHF. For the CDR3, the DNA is TGTGCCAGCAGCTTGGCGGGCAGGGAGGGTTATAATTCACCCCTCCACTTT. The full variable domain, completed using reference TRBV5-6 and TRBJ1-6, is DAGVTQSPTHLIKTRGQQVTLRCSPKSGHDTVSWYQQALGQGPQFIFQYYEEEERQRGNFPDRFSGHQFPNYSSELNVNALLLGDSALYLCASSLAGREGYNSPLHFGNGTRLTVT.

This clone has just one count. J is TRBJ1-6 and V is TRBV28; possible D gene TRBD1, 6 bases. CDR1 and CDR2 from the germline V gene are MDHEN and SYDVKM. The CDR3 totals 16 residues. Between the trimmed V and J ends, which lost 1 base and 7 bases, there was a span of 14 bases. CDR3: CASSLFHPGGNSPLHF. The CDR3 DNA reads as TGTGCCAGCAGTTTATTCCATCCCGGGGGCAATTCACCCCTCCACTTT.

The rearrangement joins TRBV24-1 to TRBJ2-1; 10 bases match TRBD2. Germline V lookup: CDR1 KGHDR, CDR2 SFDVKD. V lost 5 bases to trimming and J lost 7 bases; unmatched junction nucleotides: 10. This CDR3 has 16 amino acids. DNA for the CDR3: TGTGCCACCAGTGTTCAAACTAGCGGGATTGGGAATGAGCAGTTCTTC. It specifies CATSVQTSGIGNEQFF.

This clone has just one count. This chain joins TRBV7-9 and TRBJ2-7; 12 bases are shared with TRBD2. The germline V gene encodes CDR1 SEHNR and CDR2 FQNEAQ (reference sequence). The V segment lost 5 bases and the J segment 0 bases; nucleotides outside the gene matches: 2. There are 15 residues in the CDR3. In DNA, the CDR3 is TGTGCCAGCAGCAAGACTAGCGGGAGCTCCTACGAGCAGTACTTC. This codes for CASSKTSGSSYEQYF.

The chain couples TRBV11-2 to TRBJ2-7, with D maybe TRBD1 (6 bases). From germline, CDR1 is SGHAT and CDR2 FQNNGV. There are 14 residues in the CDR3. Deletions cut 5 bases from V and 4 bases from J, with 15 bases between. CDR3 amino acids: CASSPAGQTYEQYF. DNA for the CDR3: TGTGCCAGCAGCCCGGCTGGACAGACATACGAGCAGTACTTC. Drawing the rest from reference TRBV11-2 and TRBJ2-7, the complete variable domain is EAGVAQSPRYKIIEKRQSVAFWCNPISGHATLYWYQQILGQGPKLLIQFQNNGVVDDSQLPKDRFSAERLKGVDSTLKIQPAKLEDSAVYLCASSPAGQTYEQYFGPGTRLTVT.

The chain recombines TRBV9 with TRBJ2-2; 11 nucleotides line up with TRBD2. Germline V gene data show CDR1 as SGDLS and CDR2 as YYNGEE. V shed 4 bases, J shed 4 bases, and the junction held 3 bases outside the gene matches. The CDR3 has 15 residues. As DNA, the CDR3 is TGTGCCAGCAGCTTAGCGGGAGGGGCCACCGGGGAGCTGTTTTTT. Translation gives CASSLAGGATGELFF.

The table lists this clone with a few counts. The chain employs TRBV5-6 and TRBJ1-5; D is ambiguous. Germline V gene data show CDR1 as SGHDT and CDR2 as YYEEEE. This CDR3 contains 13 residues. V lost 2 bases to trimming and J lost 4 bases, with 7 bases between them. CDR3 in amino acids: CASSFPRNQPQHF. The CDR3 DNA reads TGTGCCAGCAGCTTCCCCCGGAATCAGCCCCAGCATTTT.

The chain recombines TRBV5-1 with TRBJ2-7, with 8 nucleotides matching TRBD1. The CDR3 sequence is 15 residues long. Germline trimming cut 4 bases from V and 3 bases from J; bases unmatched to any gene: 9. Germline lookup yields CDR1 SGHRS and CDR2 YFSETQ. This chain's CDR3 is CASSVLGQANYEQYF. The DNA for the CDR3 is TGCGCCAGCAGCGTCCTGGGACAGGCTAACTACGAGCAGTACTTC. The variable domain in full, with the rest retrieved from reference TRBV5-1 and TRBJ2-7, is KAGVTQTPRYLIKTRGQQVTLSCSPISGHRSVSWYQQTPGQGLQFLFEYFSETQRNKGNFPGRFSGRQFSNSRSEMNVSTLELGDSALYLCASSVLGQANYEQYFGPGTRLTVT.

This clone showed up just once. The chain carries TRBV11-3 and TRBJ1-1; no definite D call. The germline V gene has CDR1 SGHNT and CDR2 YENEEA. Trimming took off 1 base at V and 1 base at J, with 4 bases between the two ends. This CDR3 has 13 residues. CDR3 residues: CASSLGTNTEAFF. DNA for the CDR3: TGTGCCAGCAGCTTAGGGACGAACACTGAAGCTTTCTTT.

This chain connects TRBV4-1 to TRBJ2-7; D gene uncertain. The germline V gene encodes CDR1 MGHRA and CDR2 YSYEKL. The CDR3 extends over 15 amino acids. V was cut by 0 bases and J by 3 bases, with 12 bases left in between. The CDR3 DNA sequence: TGCGCCAGCAGCCAAGATAGGTTGCCAGGCTACGAGCAGTACTTC. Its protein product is CASSQDRLPGYEQYF.

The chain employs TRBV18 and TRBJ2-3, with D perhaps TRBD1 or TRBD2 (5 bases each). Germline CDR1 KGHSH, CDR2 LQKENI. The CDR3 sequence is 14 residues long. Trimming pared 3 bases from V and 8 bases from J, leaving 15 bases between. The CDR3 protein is CASSPGSQRGTQYF. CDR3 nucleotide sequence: TGTGCCAGCTCACCTGGGAGTCAGAGGGGTACGCAGTATTTT. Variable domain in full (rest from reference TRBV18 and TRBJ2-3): NAGVMQNPRHLVRRRGQEARLRCSPMKGHSHVYWYRQLPEEGLKFMVYLQKENIIDESGMPKERFSAEFPKEGPSILRIQQVVRGDSAAYFCASSPGSQRGTQYFGPGTRLTVL.

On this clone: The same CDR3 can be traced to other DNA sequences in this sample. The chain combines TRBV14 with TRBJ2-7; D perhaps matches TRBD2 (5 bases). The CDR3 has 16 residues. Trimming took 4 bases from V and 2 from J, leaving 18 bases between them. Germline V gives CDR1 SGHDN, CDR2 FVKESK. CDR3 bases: TGTGCCAGCAGCCCCCTTGGCGGAGGACTTACCTACGAGCAGTACTTC. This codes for CASSPLGGGLTYEQYF.

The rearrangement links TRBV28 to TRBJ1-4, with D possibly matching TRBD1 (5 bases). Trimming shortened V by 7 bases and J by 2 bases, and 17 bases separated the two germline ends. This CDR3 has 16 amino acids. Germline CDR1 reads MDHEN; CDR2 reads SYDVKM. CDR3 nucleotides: TGTGCCAGCACCTCCCCCAGGGTCCCCACTAATGAAAAACTGTTTTTT. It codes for CASTSPRVPTNEKLFF.

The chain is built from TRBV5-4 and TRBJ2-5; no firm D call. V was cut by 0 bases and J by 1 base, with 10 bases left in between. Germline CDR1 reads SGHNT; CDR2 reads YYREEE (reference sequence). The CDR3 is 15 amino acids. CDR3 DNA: TGTGCCAGCAGCTTGGTCGGAAGTTTCCAAGAGACCCAGTACTTC. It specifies CASSLVGSFQETQYF.

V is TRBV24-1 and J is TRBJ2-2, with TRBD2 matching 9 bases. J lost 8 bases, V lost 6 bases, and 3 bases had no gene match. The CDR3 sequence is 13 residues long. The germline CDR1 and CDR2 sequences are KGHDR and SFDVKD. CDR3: CATSIAGVGELFF. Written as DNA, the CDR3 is TGTGCCACCAGTATAGCGGGAGTGGGGGAGCTGTTTTTT.